The TCR beta chain under discussion was sequenced for a study of cytomegalovirus exposure and HLA in healthy donors. Study-wide findings and caveats: Altogether, some 170 TCR beta chains were recorded as cytomegalovirus-associated. Only CMV serostatus was available as immune exposure information. A few chains linked to CMV were shown in vitro to be specific for CMV antigens. Donors belonging to an Asian-associated ancestry cluster reportedly showed fewer N-insertions in productive TCRs than the roughly 670-donor mean, according to what a later analysis found.

V trimming: 5 bases; J trimming: 11 bases; junction bases outside the gene matches: 2. CDR3 length equals 11 residues. Germline-derived CDR1 and CDR2 are SNHLY and FYNNEI. PCR involved 60 Vbeta and 13 Jbeta primers. Clones were sequenced by immunoSEQ multiplex PCR, and TCRdb holds only the in-frame ones, with some missing. The data contain about 140,000 clones, 80% of them singletons. A word on this clone: Its antigen remains unknown.

This TCR was sampled from a man aged 35 to 55 in good health and CMV-seronegative. Sample: PBMCs. This chain uses TRBV2 with TRBJ1-1; 10 bases match TRBD1. CDR3 bases: TGTGCCAGCAGTACGGACAGGGGGGCTTTCTTT. Residues: CASSTDRGAFF.